The 30 T cell receptor beta chains below all came from one sample that was sequenced in a study of blood T cell repertoires in COVID-19. Measured with immunoSEQ multiplex PCR; TCRdb has only the in-frame clones, and not every one. This sample yields around 28,000 clones, of which roughly 90% are seen a single time; 2% to 3% belongs to the top ten. Sequencing was performed on peripheral blood. Receptors were obtained from a human donor in a cohort sampled during active COVID-19.

The chain has TRBV9 and TRBJ2-5, with 13 bases that match TRBD2. The CDR3 runs 16 residues. Germline-derived CDR1 and CDR2 are SGDLS and YYNGEE. With 3 bases clipped from V and 5 bases from J, the junction kept 7 bases outside the gene matches. CDR3 sequence (DNA): TGTGCCAGCAGCGCCCGACTAGCGGGGGGCGGGGAGACCCAGTACTTC. Translated, it gives CASSARLAGGGETQYF.

The chain has TRBV5-1 and TRBJ2-1, with 10 bases lining up with TRBD1. The V gene end was trimmed by 1 base and the J gene end by 5 bases; junction bases not matched to a gene: 6. Germline V CDR1 and CDR2: SGHRS, YFSETQ. This CDR3 is 16 amino acids long. The CDR3 loop is CASSLLVGTGDNEQFF. Here the CDR3 DNA reads TGCGCCAGCAGCTTGTTAGTCGGGACAGGGGACAATGAGCAGTTCTTC.

The chain uses TRBV3-1 (or the pseudogene TRBV3-2) and TRBJ2-1; 10 nucleotides agree with TRBD2. Germline-derived CDR1 and CDR2 are LGHDT and YNNKEL (reference sequence). This CDR3 is built from 13 residues. V shed 1 base, J shed 15 bases, and the junction held 6 bases outside the gene matches. The CDR3 here is CASSQVGSGGAFF. The CDR3 nucleotides read TGTGCCAGCAGCCAAGTAGGGAGCGGGGGGGCGTTCTTC.

The chain links TRBV4-2 to TRBJ2-2; tentative D call: TRBD2 (7 bases). There are 18 residues in the CDR3. Trimming removed 1 base at V and 7 bases at J, with 22 bases between. The germline V gene has CDR1 LGHNA and CDR2 YNFKEQ. The CDR3 bases are TGTGCCAGCAGCCAAGGCGTCACGGGGGGCCCGGGAATCGGGGAGCTGTTTTTT. Translated, it gives CASSQGVTGGPGIGELFF.

V and J are TRBV6-6 and TRBJ2-3, with 13 bases matching TRBD2. The CDR3 loop spans 21 amino acids. The V gene's germline CDR1 is MNHNY and CDR2 SVGAGI (reference sequence). V lost 5 bases, J lost 5 bases, and 22 bases stayed unmatched. For the CDR3, the DNA is TGTGCCAGCAGTCGACCCGGGACTAGCGGGGATCTTGGTAAAGTTGGAGATACGCAGTATTTT. The encoded protein is CASSRPGTSGDLGKVGDTQYF.

The rearrangement links TRBV5-1 to TRBJ2-5; D unclear. The germline V and J ends were trimmed by 0 bases and 3 bases, with 6 bases remaining between them. This CDR3 has 13 amino acids. Germline assignment: CDR1 SGHRS and CDR2 YFSETQ. The CDR3 DNA reads as TGCGCCAGCAGCTTGGGCCTAAAAGAGACCCAGTACTTC. It specifies CASSLGLKETQYF.

This chain joins TRBV9 and TRBJ2-3; 9 bases are shared with TRBD2. CDR3 length equals 17 residues. Per germline, CDR1 SGDLS and CDR2 YYNGEE. V dropped 0 bases and J dropped 3; count of bases not matched to a gene: 8. The CDR3: CASSVEWVAGDTDTQYF. Here the CDR3 DNA reads TGTGCCAGCAGCGTAGAATGGGTAGCGGGGGATACAGATACGCAGTATTTT.

The CDR3 nucleotides are TGTGCCAACCAGGGGGACAGATTCTACGAGCAGTACTTC. Translating it yields CANQGDRFYEQYF. The chain recombines TRBV9 with TRBJ2-7, with TRBD1 matching 7 bases. This CDR3 spans 13 amino acids. CDR1 is SGDLS and CDR2 is YYNGEE in the germline V gene. Germline trimming cut 9 bases from V and 3 bases from J; bases unmatched to any gene: 9.

The J gene is TRBJ1-5, the V gene TRBV6-5; TRBD1 aligns across 8 bases. This CDR3 region has 13 residues. Germline V CDR1 and CDR2: MNHEY, SVGAGI. V dropped 6 bases and J dropped 7; count of bases not matched to a gene: 5. The CDR3 nucleotides read TGTGCCAGCAGCCAGACAGGGGACCAGCCCCAGCATTTT. Its protein is CASSQTGDQPQHF.

The genes are TRBV6-6 and TRBJ1-6; 7 bases align to TRBD1. Germline CDR1 and CDR2: MNHNY and SVGAGI (reference sequence). This CDR3 spans 16 amino acids. With 6 bases clipped from V and 6 bases from J, the junction kept 11 bases outside the gene matches. CDR3 DNA: TGTGCCAGCAGCCGCCAAGGACAGGCAGCTAATTCACCCCTCCACTTT. Translated, it gives CASSRQGQAANSPLHF.

Only one count was recorded for this clone. The CDR3 DNA sequence: TGTGCCAGCAGCACCCCAGCGGGGGGGGGTAGAGCCTACGAGCAGTACTTC. Translation gives CASSTPAGGGRAYEQYF. The chain couples TRBV5-7 to TRBJ2-7, with 10 bases that match TRBD2. TRBV5-7 is sorted into the ORF group, with uncertain function. The CDR3 length is 17 residues. V trimming: 4 bases; J trimming: 2 bases; junction bases outside the gene matches: 12.

The rearrangement joins TRBV19 to TRBJ2-1; possibly TRBD2 for D (7 bases). V was trimmed by 4 bases and J by 3 bases, leaving 10 bases between them. Germline V lookup: CDR1 LNHDA, CDR2 SQIVND (reference sequence). The CDR3 extends over 14 amino acids. The CDR3 protein is CASSRGGNYNEQFF. In nucleotides, the CDR3 is TGTGCCAGTAGTAGGGGGGGCAACTACAATGAGCAGTTCTTC.

V is TRBV30 and J is TRBJ1-2, with no clear D. Germline V lookup: CDR1 GTSNPN, CDR2 SVGIG (reference sequence). This CDR3 region has 14 residues. Trimming cost V 4 bases and J 4 bases, with 16 bases left between them. This CDR3 reads CAWNPLTRGYGYTF. The CDR3 nucleotides read TGTGCCTGGAACCCGTTAACGCGAGGCTATGGCTACACCTTC.

This chain joins TRBV6-5 and TRBJ1-1; no reliable D call. V dropped 6 bases and J dropped 0 bases, with 11 bases sitting between them. Germline values: CDR1 MNHEY, CDR2 SVGAGI. This CDR3 region has 14 residues. The CDR3 nucleotides read TGTGCCAGCAGACGGGCGGGTATGAACACTGAAGCTTTCTTT. It codes for CASRRAGMNTEAFF.

The chain uses TRBV6-6 and TRBJ2-3, with TRBD1 matching 7 bases. There are 13 residues in the CDR3. Germline CDR1 is MNHNY and CDR2 is SVGAGI (reference sequence). Trimming at V came to 11 bases and at J to 3 bases, leaving 8 bases not matched to a gene. The CDR3 nucleotides read TGTGCCGGAAGACAGGGTGGGACAGATACGCAGTATTTT. Translating it yields CAGRQGGTDTQYF.

This sequence joins TRBV7-3 and TRBJ2-1; the match to TRBD2 covers 8 bases. CDR1 is SGHTA, CDR2 FQGTGA, per germline. The CDR3 has 13 residues. The V segment lost 8 bases and the J segment 6 bases; nucleotides outside the gene matches: 6. The CDR3 DNA follows: TGTGCCAGCGGTCCCGGGACTAGCAATGAGCAGTTCTTC. The encoded protein is CASGPGTSNEQFF.

V usage is TRBV20-1 and J usage is TRBJ1-4, with D unclear. Trimming took off 6 bases at V and 8 bases at J, with 10 bases between the two ends. CDR1 and CDR2 (germline): DFQATT, SNEGSKA (reference sequence). The CDR3 loop spans 11 amino acids. CDR3 protein: CSAREGEKLFF. CDR3 coding DNA: TGCAGTGCCCGAGAGGGAGAAAAACTGTTTTTT.

This clone was detected a few times. This rearrangement joins TRBV3-1 (or the pseudogene TRBV3-2) to TRBJ2-7, with 7 positions matching TRBD2. CDR1 is LGHDT and CDR2 is YNNKEL in the germline V gene (reference sequence). V trimming: 3 bases; J trimming: 2 bases; junction bases outside the gene matches: 4. The CDR3 is made up of 14 amino acids. This CDR3 reads CASSQQGGAYEQYF. CDR3 nucleotide sequence: TGTGCCAGCAGCCAGCAGGGAGGGGCCTACGAGCAGTACTTC.

The chain uses TRBV11-3 and TRBJ2-3; 11 bases map to TRBD2. CDR3 length: 16 amino acids. V lost 5 bases and J lost 4; bases outside the gene matches: 8. Germline V gene data show CDR1 as SGHNT and CDR2 as YENEEA. The CDR3 DNA is TGTGCCAGCAGCCTGAAACTAGCGGGGGCTCCAGATACGCAGTATTTT. Translation: CASSLKLAGAPDTQYF.

This sequence joins TRBV19 and TRBJ2-1; D possibly corresponds to TRBD1 (7 bases). The CDR3 consists of 15 residues. Trimming cost V 7 bases and J 4 bases, with 17 bases left between them. CDR1 LNHDA and CDR2 SQIVND come from the germline V gene (reference sequence). CDR3 amino acids: CASMRRQGGYNEQFF. CDR3 bases: TGTGCCAGTATGCGTAGACAGGGAGGATACAATGAGCAGTTCTTC. The whole variable domain, remainder taken from reference TRBV19 and TRBJ2-1, is DGGITQSPKYLFRKEGQNVTLSCEQNLNHDAMYWYRQDPGQGLRLIYYSQIVNDFQKGDIAEGYSVSREKKESFPLTVTSAQKNPTAFYLCASMRRQGGYNEQFFGPGTRLTVL.

The chain uses TRBV7-2 and TRBJ2-5; 8 nucleotides align to TRBD2. With 1 base clipped from V and 5 bases from J, the junction kept 6 bases outside the gene matches. Germline assignment: CDR1 SGHTA and CDR2 FQGNSA. There are 15 residues in the CDR3. The chain's CDR3 is CASSLVRGAGETQYF. The CDR3, as DNA: TGTGCCAGCAGCTTAGTGCGGGGGGCAGGGGAGACCCAGTACTTC. Variable domain in full (rest from reference TRBV7-2 and TRBJ2-5): GAGVSQSPSNKVTEKGKDVELRCDPISGHTALYWYRQSLGQGLEFLIYFQGNSAPDKSGLPSDRFSAERTGGSVSTLTIQRTQQEDSAVYLCASSLVRGAGETQYFGPGTRLLVL.

This clone was counted a single time. V gene TRBV18 combines with J gene TRBJ1-5; D is ambiguous. The CDR3 covers 14 residues. V was cut by 3 bases and J by 0 bases, with 6 bases left in between. In germline, CDR1 is KGHSH, CDR2 LQKENI. CDR3 DNA sequence: TGTGCCAGCTCACCCGGGAATAGCAATCAGCCCCAGCATTTT. Translating gives CASSPGNSNQPQHF.

This clone was seen a handful of times. CDR3: CASSYSGYGNNQPQHF. CDR3 in DNA: TGTGCCAGCAGCTATTCAGGGTATGGTAACAATCAGCCCCAGCATTTT. The J gene is TRBJ1-5, the V gene TRBV7-9; weak D call: TRBD1 (5 bases). The CDR3 is made up of 16 amino acids. Germline assignment: CDR1 SEHNR and CDR2 FQNEAQ (reference sequence). V lost 4 bases and J lost 3, with 16 bases in between. The full variable domain, its missing parts supplied by reference TRBV7-9 and TRBJ1-5, is DTGVSQNPRHKITKRGQNVTFRCDPISEHNRLYWYRQTLGQGPEFLTYFQNEAQLEKSRLLSDRFSAERPKGSFSTLEIQRTEQGDSAMYLCASSYSGYGNNQPQHFGDGTRLSIL.

V is TRBV5-6 and J is TRBJ1-5; D remains ambiguous. Germline V gene data show CDR1 as SGHDT and CDR2 as YYEEEE. V shed 3 bases and J shed 2 bases, with 15 bases lying between them. This CDR3 comprises 16 residues. CDR3 region: CASSWYGNWGNQPQHF. The DNA of the CDR3 is TGTGCCAGCAGCTGGTACGGGAATTGGGGCAATCAGCCCCAGCATTTT.

This clone has a handful of counts. This chain links TRBV5-1 with TRBJ1-6, with 11 bases matching TRBD1. CDR3 length: 14 amino acids. Germline V CDR1 and CDR2: SGHRS, YFSETQ. Unmatched junction bases numbered 2, after V lost 4 bases and J lost 8 bases. As DNA, the CDR3 is TGCGCCAGCAGCCAGGGACAGGGGGATTCACCCCTCCACTTT. It codes for CASSQGQGDSPLHF. Full variable domain (outside the CDR3, taken from reference TRBV5-1 and TRBJ1-6): KAGVTQTPRYLIKTRGQQVTLSCSPISGHRSVSWYQQTPGQGLQFLFEYFSETQRNKGNFPGRFSGRQFSNSRSEMNVSTLELGDSALYLCASSQGQGDSPLHFGNGTRLTVT.

The chain links TRBV18 to TRBJ1-2, with D possibly matching TRBD1 (6 bases). Between the trimmed V and J ends, which lost 3 bases and 4 bases, there was a span of 18 bases. This CDR3 comprises 16 residues. In germline, CDR1 is KGHSH, CDR2 LQKENI. The CDR3 loop is CASSPQVTGDSYGYTF. CDR3 in DNA: TGTGCCAGCTCACCGCAAGTGACAGGCGACTCCTATGGCTACACCTTC.

V is TRBV24-1 and J is TRBJ1-1, with 9 bases lining up with TRBD1. The CDR3 covers 17 residues. Germline V gene data show CDR1 as KGHDR and CDR2 as SFDVKD. V gave up 3 bases and J gave up 0 bases; unmatched junction bases: 7. DNA for the CDR3: TGTGCCACCAGTGATAAACGGACAGGGGAAATGAACACTGAAGCTTTCTTT. It is translated as CATSDKRTGEMNTEAFF.

The V and J genes are TRBV3-1 (or the pseudogene TRBV3-2) and TRBJ2-2, with 9 bases lining up with TRBD1. J gave up 7 bases and V 4 bases, and 7 bases lay outside the gene matches. Per the germline V gene, CDR1 is LGHDT and CDR2 is YNNKEL (reference sequence). The CDR3 sequence is 15 residues long. The CDR3 DNA reads TGTGCCAGCAGCCCAAGGACAGGGGCGGGCGGGGAGCTGTTTTTT. As protein: CASSPRTGAGGELFF.

The rearrangement joins TRBV5-1 to TRBJ2-1; tentative D call: TRBD1 (6 bases). CDR1 and CDR2 (germline): SGHRS, YFSETQ. The CDR3 loop spans 13 amino acids. V was shortened by 3 bases and J by 9 bases, with 13 bases between the two germline ends. CDR3: CASSYSQGGEQFF. In nucleotides, the CDR3 is TGCGCCAGCAGCTATAGTCAAGGGGGTGAGCAGTTCTTC.

V and J are TRBV29-1 and TRBJ1-2; 9 bases match TRBD1. The germline V gene encodes CDR1 SQVTM and CDR2 ANQGSEA. There are 13 residues in the CDR3. V shed 6 bases and J 5 bases; nucleotides not matched to a gene: 7. Here the CDR3 reads CSVPGQGQYGYTF. In nucleotides, the CDR3 is TGCAGCGTCCCAGGACAGGGGCAGTATGGCTACACCTTC.